Shown below are 8 T cell receptor beta chains from a single sample sequenced in a study of PD-L1 blockade in urothelial cancer. Some clones are missing from TCRdb's copy, which holds only in-frame ones; the method was immunoSEQ multiplex PCR. The table has around 50,000 clones, about 88% seen once. Time point reported: peripheral blood 6 weeks after treatment start. The specimen comprised PBMCs, sampled around atezolizumab (anti-PD-L1) treatment. Receptor source: a man aged 55 to 69 with urothelial cancer.

The genes are TRBV6-1 and TRBJ2-3; 10 bases agree with TRBD1. The V segment lost 6 bases and the J segment 3 bases; nucleotides outside the gene matches: 3. This CDR3 has 14 residues. Germline CDR1 MNHNS, CDR2 SASEGT. CDR3 sequence reads: CASRTGGSTDTQYF. The CDR3, as DNA: TGTGCCAGCAGGACAGGGGGCTCAACAGATACGCAGTATTTT.

This chain joins TRBV5-1 and TRBJ1-3; a possible D gene is TRBD1 (5 bases). Trimming removed 0 bases at V and 2 bases at J, with 15 bases between. The CDR3 has 17 residues. Germline loops: CDR1 SGHRS, CDR2 YFSETQ. The CDR3 here is CASSLVSSGHAGNTIYF. The CDR3, as DNA: TGCGCCAGCAGCTTGGTGTCTTCAGGGCACGCTGGAAACACCATATATTTT.

The chain links TRBV7-9 to TRBJ1-6, with TRBD1 matching over 7 bases. The CDR3 covers 16 residues. The V gene's germline CDR1 is SEHNR and CDR2 FQNEAQ (reference sequence). Trimming removed 2 bases from V and 8 bases from J; junction bases left unmatched: 9. The CDR3 loop is CASSLLFGQADSPLHF. The CDR3 bases are TGTGCCAGCAGCTTACTATTTGGACAGGCGGATTCACCCCTCCACTTT.

The V call is TRBV5-8, the J call TRBJ2-5; possibly TRBD1 for D (5 bases). The germline V gene has CDR1 SGHTS and CDR2 YDEGEE. The CDR3 extends over 15 amino acids. V lost 5 bases, J lost 0 bases, and 14 bases lay in between. The CDR3 region has the DNA TGTGCCAGCAGTCCCATTCAGGGCAACCAAGAGACCCAGTACTTC. Its translation: CASSPIQGNQETQYF. Together with reference TRBV5-8 and TRBJ2-5, the CDR3 gives the full variable domain: EAGVTQSPTHLIKTRGQQATLRCSPISGHTSVYWYQQALGLGLQFLLWYDEGEERNRGNFPPRFSGRQFPNYSSELNVNALELEDSALYLCASSPIQGNQETQYFGPGTRLLVL.

The J gene is TRBJ1-2, the V gene TRBV28; a possible D gene is TRBD1 (5 bases). CDR1 MDHEN and CDR2 SYDVKM come from the germline V gene. Trimming pared 6 bases from V and 2 bases from J, leaving 13 bases between. The CDR3 covers 14 residues. CDR3 bases: TGTGCCAGCAGCACACTTACAGGAAACTATGGCTACACCTTC. This encodes CASSTLTGNYGYTF.

V gene TRBV18 combines with J gene TRBJ2-7, with TRBD1 matching 9 bases. From germline, CDR1 is KGHSH and CDR2 LQKENI. The CDR3 sequence is 15 residues long. Unmatched junction bases numbered 9, after V lost 4 bases and J lost 5 bases. The DNA for the CDR3 is TGTGCCAGCTCACTTAATACCGGGACAGGGAACGAGCAGTACTTC. Translating it yields CASSLNTGTGNEQYF.

This clone has just one count. The J gene is TRBJ2-1, the V gene TRBV27, with 8 bases identical to TRBD2. Germline V lookup: CDR1 MNHEY, CDR2 SMNVEV (reference sequence). Trimming at V came to 6 bases and at J to 0 bases, leaving 7 bases not matched to a gene. The CDR3 consists of 16 residues. DNA for the CDR3: TGTGCCAGCAGCCAAGCGGGGGCAAGCTCCTACAATGAGCAGTTCTTC. This sequence encodes CASSQAGASSYNEQFF.

The genes are TRBV6-5 and TRBJ1-2; 8 nucleotides agree with TRBD1. CDR3 length equals 15 residues. With 4 bases clipped from V and 2 bases from J, the junction kept 6 bases outside the gene matches. The germline V gene has CDR1 MNHEY and CDR2 SVGAGI. This CDR3 reads CASSFDRGRNYGYTF. In nucleotides, the CDR3 is TGTGCCAGCAGTTTTGACAGGGGACGAAACTATGGCTACACCTTC.